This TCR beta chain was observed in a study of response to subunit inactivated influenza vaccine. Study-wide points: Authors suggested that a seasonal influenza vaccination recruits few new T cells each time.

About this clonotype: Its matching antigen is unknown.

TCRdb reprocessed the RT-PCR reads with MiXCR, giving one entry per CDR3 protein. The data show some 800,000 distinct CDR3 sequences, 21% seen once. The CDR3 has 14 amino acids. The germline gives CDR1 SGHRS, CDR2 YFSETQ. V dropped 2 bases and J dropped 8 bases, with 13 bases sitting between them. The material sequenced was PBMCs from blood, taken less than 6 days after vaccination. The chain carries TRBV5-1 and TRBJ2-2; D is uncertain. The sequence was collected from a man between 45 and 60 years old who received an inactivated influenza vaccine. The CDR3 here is CASSFGSIGGELFF. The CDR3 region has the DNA TGCGCCAGCAGCTTTGGGTCCATAGGAGGGGAGCTGTTTTTT. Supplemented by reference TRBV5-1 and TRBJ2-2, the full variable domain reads KAGVTQTPRYLIKTRGQQVTLSCSPISGHRSVSWYQQTPGQGLQFLFEYFSETQRNKGNFPGRFSGRQFSNSRSEMNVSTLELGDSALYLCASSFGSIGGELFFGEGSRLTVL.